The clone carrying this TCR beta chain was counted between two and nine times. Its antigen is unknown. Every contributor of samples was a Caucasian grown-up residing in Nashville, Tennessee. The data were taken from a study of shared clonotypes between healthy human individuals. General study findings and limits: Only blood underwent sampling, and tissue repertoires likely differ.

CDR3 length: 18 residues. Clones were sequenced by immunoSEQ multiplex PCR, and TCRdb holds only the in-frame ones, with some missing. Counted here are some 92,000 clones, less than 60% occurring once; the ten biggest clones make up more than 12%. The sequencing input was PBMCs. This chain connects TRBV21-1 to TRBJ1-3. TRBV21-1 is a pseudogene. This TCR was sampled from a woman between 40 and 50 years old in good health. Some clones in this sample may be carry-over from other donors' samples. The CDR3 is CASRKEGPLLGSGNTIYF. CDR3 DNA sequence: TGTGCCAGCAGGAAAGAAGGACCTCTGTTGGGCTCTGGAAACACCATATATTTT.